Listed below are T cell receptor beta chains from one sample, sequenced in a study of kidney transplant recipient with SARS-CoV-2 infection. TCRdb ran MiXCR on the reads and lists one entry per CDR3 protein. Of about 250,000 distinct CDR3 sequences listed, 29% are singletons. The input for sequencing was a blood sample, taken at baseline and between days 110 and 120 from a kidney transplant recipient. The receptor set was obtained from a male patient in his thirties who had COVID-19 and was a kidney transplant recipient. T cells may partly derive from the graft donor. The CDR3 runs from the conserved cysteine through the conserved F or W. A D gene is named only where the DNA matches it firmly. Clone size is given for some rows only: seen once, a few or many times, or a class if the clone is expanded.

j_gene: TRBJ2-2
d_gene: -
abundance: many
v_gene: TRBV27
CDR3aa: CASSLGANTGELFF
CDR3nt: TGTGCCAGCAGTTTAGGTGCGAACACCGGGGAGCTGTTTTTT

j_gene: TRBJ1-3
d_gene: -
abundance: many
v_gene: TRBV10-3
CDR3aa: CAISGPGLSGNTIYF
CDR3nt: TGTGCCATCAGTGGGCCCGGCCTCTCTGGAAACACCATATATTTT

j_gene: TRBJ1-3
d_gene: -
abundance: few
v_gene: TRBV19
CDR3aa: CASRGVEQGNTIYF
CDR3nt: TGTGCCAGTAGAGGAGTGGAACAGGGAAACACCATATATTTT

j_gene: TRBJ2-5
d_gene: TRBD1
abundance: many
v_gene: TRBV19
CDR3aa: CASSKGQGSQETQYF
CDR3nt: TGTGCCAGTAGTAAAGGACAGGGATCCCAAGAGACCCAGTACTTC

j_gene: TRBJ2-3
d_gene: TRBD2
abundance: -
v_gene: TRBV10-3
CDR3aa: CATTSPKDTQYF
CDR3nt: TGTGCCACGACTAGCCCCAAGGATACGCAGTATTTT

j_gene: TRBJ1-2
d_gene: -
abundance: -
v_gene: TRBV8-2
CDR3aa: CGSSRNDSRKTYGYTF
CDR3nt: TGTGGCAGTTCCCGGAATGATAGCCGAAAGACCTATGGCTACACCTTC

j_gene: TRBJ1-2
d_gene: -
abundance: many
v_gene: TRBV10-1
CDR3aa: CASSETRRSRKTYGYTF
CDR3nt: TGCGCCAGCAGTGAAACCAGAAGATCGCGAAAGACCTATGGCTACACCTTC

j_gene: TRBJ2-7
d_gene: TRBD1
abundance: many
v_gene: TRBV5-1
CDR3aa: CASTTGSSYEQYF
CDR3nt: TGCGCCAGCACGACAGGGAGCTCCTACGAGCAGTACTTC

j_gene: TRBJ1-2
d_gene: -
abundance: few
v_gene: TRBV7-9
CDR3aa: CASSLYAYHGKTYGYTF
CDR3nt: TGTGCCAGCAGCTTATATGCATACCATGGAAAGACCTATGGCTACACCTTC

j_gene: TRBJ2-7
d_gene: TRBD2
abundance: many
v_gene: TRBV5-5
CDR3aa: CASSSTGTSGGAYEQYF
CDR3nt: TGTGCCAGCAGCTCAACCGGGACTAGCGGGGGGGCCTACGAGCAGTACTTC

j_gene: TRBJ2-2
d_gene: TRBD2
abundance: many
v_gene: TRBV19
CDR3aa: CASKWAGENTGELFF
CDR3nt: TGTGCCAGTAAATGGGCGGGGGAAAACACCGGGGAGCTGTTTTTT

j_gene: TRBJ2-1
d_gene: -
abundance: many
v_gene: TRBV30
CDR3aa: CAWSWESGEQFF
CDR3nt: TGTGCCTGGTCCTGGGAGTCCGGTGAGCAGTTCTTC

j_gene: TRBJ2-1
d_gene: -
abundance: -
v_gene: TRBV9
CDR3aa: CASSDNSCNEQFF
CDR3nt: TGTGCCAGCAGCGACAACTCCTGCAATGAGCAGTTCTTC

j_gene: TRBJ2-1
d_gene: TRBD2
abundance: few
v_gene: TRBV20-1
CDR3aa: CSARDLAGGPNEQFF
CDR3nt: TGCAGTGCTAGGGACTTAGCGGGAGGGCCCAATGAGCAGTTCTTC

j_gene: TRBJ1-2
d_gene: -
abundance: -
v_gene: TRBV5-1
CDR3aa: CASVGISVRKTYGYTF
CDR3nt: TGCGCCAGCGTGGGTATATCGGTTCGAAAGACCTATGGCTACACCTTC

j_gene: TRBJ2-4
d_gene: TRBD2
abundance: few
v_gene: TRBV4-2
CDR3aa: CASSQDYTSGKNIQYF
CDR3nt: TGTGCCAGCAGCCAAGATTACACTAGCGGAAAAAACATTCAGTACTTC

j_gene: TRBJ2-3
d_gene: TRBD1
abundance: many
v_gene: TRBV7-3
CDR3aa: CASSPGTGNTDTQYF
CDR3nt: TGTGCCAGCAGCCCCGGGACAGGGAACACAGATACGCAGTATTTT

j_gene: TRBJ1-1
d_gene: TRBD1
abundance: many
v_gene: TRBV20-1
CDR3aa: CSATNQYRGLNTEAFF
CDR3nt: TGCAGTGCTACTAACCAATACAGGGGATTGAACACTGAAGCTTTCTTT

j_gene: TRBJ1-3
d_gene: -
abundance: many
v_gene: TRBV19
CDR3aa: CASAQGVSGNTIYF
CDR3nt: TGTGCCAGTGCACAAGGAGTAAGTGGAAACACCATATATTTT

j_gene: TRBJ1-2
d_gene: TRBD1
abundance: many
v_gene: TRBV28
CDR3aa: CASSSTGEGYGYTF
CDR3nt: TGTGCCAGCAGTTCGACAGGGGAGGGGTATGGCTACACCTTC

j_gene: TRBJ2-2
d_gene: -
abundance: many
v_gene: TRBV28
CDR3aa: CASSLLARNTGELFF
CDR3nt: TGTGCCAGCAGTTTACTAGCGAGGAACACCGGGGAGCTGTTTTTT

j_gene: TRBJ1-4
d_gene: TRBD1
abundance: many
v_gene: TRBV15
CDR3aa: CATSERTGTGNEKLFF
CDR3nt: TGTGCCACCAGCGAAAGAACCGGGACAGGGAATGAAAAACTGTTTTTT

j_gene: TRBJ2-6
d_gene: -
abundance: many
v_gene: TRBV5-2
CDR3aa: CASNKQGEYTKSGQRPDF
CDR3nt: TGTGCCAGCAACAAGCAGGGAGAGTACACAAAGTCGGGCCAACGTCCTGATTTC

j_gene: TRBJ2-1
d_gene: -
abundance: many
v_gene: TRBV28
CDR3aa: CASSLASHSSYNEQFF
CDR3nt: TGTGCCAGCAGTTTAGCTAGCCATAGCTCCTACAATGAGCAGTTCTTC

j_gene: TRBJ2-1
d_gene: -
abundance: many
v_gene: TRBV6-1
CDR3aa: CASSESRLKQFF
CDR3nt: TGTGCCAGCAGTGAATCGCGTCTAAAGCAGTTCTTC

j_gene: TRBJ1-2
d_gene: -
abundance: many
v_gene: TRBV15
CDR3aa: CATSYSLRCGKTYGYTF
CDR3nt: TGTGCCACCAGCTATTCGTTAAGGTGTGGAAAGACCTATGGCTACACCTTC

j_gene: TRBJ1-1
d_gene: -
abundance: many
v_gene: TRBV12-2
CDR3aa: CASRSAGTNTEAFF
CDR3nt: TGTGCAAGTCGCTCAGCCGGGACGAACACTGAAGCTTTCTTT

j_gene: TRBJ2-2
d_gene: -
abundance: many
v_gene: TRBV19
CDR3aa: CASSIGGGGRVTGELFF
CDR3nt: TGTGCCAGTAGTATAGGTGGAGGAGGGCGGGTCACCGGGGAGCTGTTTTTT

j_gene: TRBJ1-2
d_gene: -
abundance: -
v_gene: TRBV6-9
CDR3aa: CASSHEAPYGKTYGYTF
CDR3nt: TGTGCCAGCAGTCATGAAGCGCCTTACGGAAAGACCTATGGCTACACCTTT

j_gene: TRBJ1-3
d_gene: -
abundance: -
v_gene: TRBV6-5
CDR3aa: CASRSGAGDTIYF
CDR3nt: TGTGCCAGCAGGTCAGGGGCTGGAGATACCATATATTTT

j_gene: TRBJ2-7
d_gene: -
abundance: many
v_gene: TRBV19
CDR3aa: CASSKGDHEQYF
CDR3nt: TGTGCCAGTAGTAAAGGGGACCACGAGCAGTACTTC

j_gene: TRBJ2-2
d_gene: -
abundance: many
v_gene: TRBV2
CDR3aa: CASSAWLQSTGELFF
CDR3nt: TGTGCCAGCAGTGCCTGGCTTCAGTCCACCGGGGAGCTGTTTTTT

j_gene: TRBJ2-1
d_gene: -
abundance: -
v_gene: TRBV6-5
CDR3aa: CASRGLADSSYNEQFF
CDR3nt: TGTGCCAGCAGGGGTTTAGCGGATAGCTCCTACAATGAGCAGTTCTTC

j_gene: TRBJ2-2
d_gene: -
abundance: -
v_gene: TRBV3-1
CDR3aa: CASSAFCPTSGLTGELFF
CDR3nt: TGTGCCAGCAGCGCATTCTGTCCCACTTCAGGCTTGACCGGGGAGCTGTTTTTT